The 23 T cell receptor beta chains below all came from one sample that was sequenced in a study of T-cell reconstitution after alpha-beta-depleted transplantation in children. During its preparation, the TCRbeta library received unique molecular identifiers. TCRdb reanalysed the PCR reads using MiXCR and keeps one entry per CDR3 protein. Found here are 350,000 to 400,000 distinct CDR3 sequences, approximately 12% of them singletons; the top ten hold approximately 4.2%. The specimen was PBMCs, collected from the stem cell graft. The receptors stem from a human donor who donated a stem cell graft to a child with Fanconi anemia.

V is TRBV7-9 and J is TRBJ1-2, with TRBD1 as a possible D gene (6 bases). There are 14 residues in the CDR3. Germline lookup yields CDR1 SEHNR and CDR2 FQNEAQ (reference sequence). V was shortened by 3 bases and J by 4 bases, with 12 bases between the two germline ends. The CDR3 DNA follows: TGTGCCAGCAGCTTGGGGGCTATTCCCTATGGCTACACCTTC. Residues: CASSLGAIPYGYTF.

The chain couples TRBV5-1 to TRBJ2-7; 8 positions agree with TRBD2. Germline loops: CDR1 SGHRS, CDR2 YFSETQ. The CDR3 sequence is 15 residues long. The junction had 12 bases not matched to a gene; V was cut back by 4 bases and J by 6 bases. The DNA for the CDR3 is TGCGCCAGCAGCAGCCTCGAGGCGGGGGGTATCGAGCAGTACTTC. Translated: CASSSLEAGGIEQYF.

The sample holds many counts of this clonotype. The chain carries TRBV5-1 and TRBJ2-1; 7 bases align to TRBD1. The germline CDR1 and CDR2 sequences are SGHRS and YFSETQ. V was clipped by 1 base and J by 7 bases; unmatched bases: 5. The CDR3 totals 14 residues. This CDR3 is CASSLLGRGNEQFF. The CDR3 DNA is TGCGCCAGCAGCTTGTTGGGCAGGGGGAATGAGCAGTTCTTC.

This clonotype was detected many times. The chain links TRBV5-1 to TRBJ1-3, with D unresolved. This CDR3 spans 14 amino acids. V was cut by 0 bases and J by 6 bases, with 10 bases left in between. In germline, CDR1 is SGHRS, CDR2 YFSETQ. The DNA for the CDR3 is TGCGCCAGCAGCTTGGCCACGGACGTAAACACCATATATTTT. It is translated as CASSLATDVNTIYF.

Written as DNA, the CDR3 is TGTGCCAGCAGTTACTCACAGGGGCATGAGCAGTTCTTC. It translates to CASSYSQGHEQFF. The gene calls are TRBV6-6 and TRBJ2-1, with TRBD1 identical over 7 bases. The trim removed 0 bases at V and 8 bases at J, leaving 1 base unmatched. Looked up from germline, CDR1 is MNHNY and CDR2 is SVGAGI (reference sequence). The length of the CDR3 is 13 residues.

This sequence joins TRBV7-8 and TRBJ1-2; 9 bases match TRBD1. CDR3 length: 15 amino acids. The V gene's germline CDR1 is SGHVS and CDR2 FQNEAQ. Germline trimming cut 2 bases from V and 8 bases from J; bases unmatched to any gene: 9. CDR3 DNA sequence: TGTGCCAGCAGCTTAAGGGCCGGGACAGGGAAGGGCTACACCTTC. Encoded protein: CASSLRAGTGKGYTF.

This clonotype has only a few counts. The V call is TRBV28, the J call TRBJ1-6; 7 positions agree with TRBD1. V lost 4 bases and J lost 8; bases outside the gene matches: 8. The CDR3 loop spans 15 amino acids. The germline V gene has CDR1 MDHEN and CDR2 SYDVKM. The DNA of the CDR3 is TGTGCCAGCAGTTCGATCACAGGGGACTATTCACCCCTCCACTTT. It codes for CASSSITGDYSPLHF. The whole variable domain, remainder taken from reference TRBV28 and TRBJ1-6, is DVKVTQSSRYLVKRTGEKVFLECVQDMDHENMFWYRQDPGLGLRLIYFSYDVKMKEKGDIPEGYSVSREKKERFSLILESASTNQTSMYLCASSSITGDYSPLHFGNGTRLTVT.

CDR3 bases: TGTGCCAGCAGCCAAGGGCAGACAGGGGTAGTCTTCCATGAGCAGTTCTTC. Amino acid sequence: CASSQGQTGVVFHEQFF. The chain uses TRBV3-1 and TRBJ2-1; 8 nucleotides agree with TRBD1. Trimming took 1 base from V and 8 from J; bases not matched to a gene: 13. Looked up from germline, CDR1 is LGHDT and CDR2 is YNNKEL (reference sequence). The CDR3 sequence is 17 residues long.

This clonotype was observed a handful of times. CDR3 residues: CASSARQGLGANVLTF. The CDR3 DNA is TGTGCCAGCAGTGCCCGCCAAGGTCTGGGCGCCAACGTCCTGACTTTC. The rearrangement uses TRBV12-3 or TRBV12-4 and TRBJ2-6, with D unclear. V gave up 5 bases and J gave up 7 bases, with 18 bases separating them. This CDR3 comprises 16 residues.

The V call is TRBV6-2 or TRBV6-3, the J call TRBJ1-3; D is perhaps TRBD1 (6 bases). This CDR3 spans 19 amino acids. V was pared by 4 bases and J by 0 bases, with 22 bases between. The germline gives CDR1 MNHEY, CDR2 SVGEGT. This CDR3 reads CASSFATGGGRNSGNTIYF. In DNA form, the CDR3 reads TGTGCCAGCAGTTTTGCGACAGGAGGAGGCCGTAACTCTGGAAACACCATATATTTT.

This clonotype has at least ten counts. The chain carries TRBV28 and TRBJ2-5; D is ambiguous. Germline CDR1 and CDR2: MDHEN and SYDVKM. The CDR3 sequence is 14 residues long. V lost 4 bases to trimming and J lost 5 bases, with 14 bases between them. In DNA, the CDR3 is TGTGCCAGCAGTTCGATCGGTCAATGGGAGACCCAGTACTTC. Residues: CASSSIGQWETQYF.

The gene calls are TRBV9 and TRBJ2-7; either TRBD1 or TRBD2 may supply D (6 bases each). Germline CDR1 and CDR2: SGDLS and YYNGEE. Trimming took 3 bases from V and 5 from J, leaving 15 bases between them. The CDR3 is 14 amino acids. As DNA, the CDR3 is TGTGCCAGCAGCGGAGCCCCGGAGGGGGACGAGCAGTACTTC. Translated: CASSGAPEGDEQYF.

The chain has TRBV4-3 and TRBJ2-1; 9 bases align to TRBD1. Germline CDR1 is LGHNA and CDR2 is YSLEER. The CDR3 consists of 16 residues. Trimming took 3 bases from V and 8 from J; bases not matched to a gene: 11. CDR3 in amino acids: CASSQEWGQGRDEQFF. The DNA of the CDR3 is TGCGCCAGCAGCCAGGAATGGGGACAGGGTCGCGATGAGCAGTTCTTC.

The V and J genes are TRBV15 and TRBJ2-2; 7 bases match TRBD1. The V and J ends lost 3 bases and 5 bases, in that order; junction bases with no gene match: 3. Per germline, CDR1 LNHNV and CDR2 YYDKDF (reference sequence). The length of the CDR3 is 14 residues. The CDR3 coding sequence is TGTGCCACCAGCAGGTACAGGGGAACCGGGGAGCTGTTTTTT. Translation: CATSRYRGTGELFF.

In its sample, this clonotype was seen many times. This chain links TRBV7-9 with TRBJ2-7; D ambiguous. V was cut by 3 bases and J by 6 bases, with 12 bases left in between. This CDR3 spans 13 amino acids. Germline CDR1 and CDR2: SEHNR and FQNEAQ (reference sequence). The CDR3 is CASSFSGRPEQYV. The CDR3 DNA sequence: TGTGCCAGCAGCTTTTCGGGCCGACCCGAGCAGTACGTC.

There are many counts of this clonotype. The chain recombines TRBV12-3 or TRBV12-4 with TRBJ2-3; 15 nucleotides align to TRBD2. The CDR3 covers 17 residues. The V and J ends lost 5 bases and 5 bases, in that order; junction bases with no gene match: 8. The DNA of the CDR3 is TGTGCCAGCAGTCTCGACTCGGGACTAGCGGGGGGAGATACGCAGTATTTT. This translates into CASSLDSGLAGGDTQYF.

This clonotype occurred a few times. This sequence joins TRBV5-1 and TRBJ2-4; tentative D call: TRBD2 (5 bases). Trimming cost V 0 bases and J 8 bases, with 12 bases left between them. The CDR3 consists of 14 residues. Germline CDR1 reads SGHRS; CDR2 reads YFSETQ. The chain's CDR3 is CASSLGSRGDIQYF. The CDR3 DNA reads TGCGCCAGCAGCTTGGGATCCCGGGGAGACATTCAGTACTTC.

This clonotype was counted at least ten times. The chain employs TRBV12-3 or TRBV12-4 and TRBJ1-2; 7 nucleotides align to TRBD1. CDR3 size: 14 residues. V lost 4 bases, J lost 4 bases, and 6 bases stayed unmatched. The CDR3 coding sequence is TGTGCCAGCAGTTGGGCAGGGGGAGCCTATGGCTACACCTTC. Translation: CASSWAGGAYGYTF.

The V and J genes are TRBV6-1 and TRBJ2-7; 7 bases align to TRBD2. The CDR3 sequence is 12 residues long. J was trimmed by 3 bases and V by 9 bases; bases with no gene match: 5. CDR1 and CDR2 (germline): MNHNS, SASEGT. CDR3 DNA sequence: TGTGCCAGTGGGACTACCTACTACGAGCAGTACGTC. It encodes CASGTTYYEQYV.

This clonotype has ten or more counts. The rearrangement uses TRBV12-3 or TRBV12-4 and TRBJ2-5; maybe TRBD1 (6 bases). The CDR3 totals 12 residues. V was cut by 5 bases and J by 5 bases, with 9 bases left in between. The CDR3, as DNA: TGTGCCAGCAGTAAGGACAGCGAGACCCAGTACTTC. Protein: CASSKDSETQYF.

This clonotype has ten or more counts. The gene calls are TRBV9 and TRBJ2-1; possibly TRBD1 for D (5 bases). The CDR3 has 16 amino acids. Germline CDR1 reads SGDLS; CDR2 reads YYNGEE. The V end was cut by 2 bases, the J end by 5 bases, with 17 bases between. CDR3 coding DNA: TGTGCCAGCAGCGTCGACAGAGACCCCCTCAACAATGAGCAGTTCTTC. Protein product: CASSVDRDPLNNEQFF.

This clonotype was seen at least ten times. The J gene is TRBJ2-3, the V gene TRBV2; D call uncertain. This CDR3 has 12 amino acids. CDR1 and CDR2 (germline): SNHLY, FYNNEI. Trimming took off 6 bases at V and 4 bases at J, with 8 bases between the two ends. The CDR3: CASRPFPDTQYF. The CDR3 bases are TGTGCCAGCAGGCCTTTTCCAGATACGCAGTATTTT.

This clonotype was detected a few times. This chain joins TRBV29-1 and TRBJ1-2; D ambiguous. The CDR3 extends over 12 amino acids. Germline CDR1 SQVTM, CDR2 ANQGSEA. V gave up 6 bases and J gave up 1 base, with 9 bases separating them. CDR3 region: CSVDGDNYGYTF. In DNA, the CDR3 is TGCAGCGTGGACGGAGATAACTATGGCTACACCTTC.